This entry lists 27 T cell receptor beta chains sequenced from one sample in a study of immune aging and cytomegalovirus after organ transplant. Their cognate antigens are unknown. The time point is: five sample-tagged time points from pre-transplant (day -1) to day 368 post-transplant, pooled. Libraries came from microwell single-cell capture using BD Rhapsody targeted mRNA and AbSeq reagents. TCRdb passed the single-cell sequencing reads through MiXCR, listing each CDR3 protein once. The table has roughly 20,000 distinct CDR3 sequences, just over 35% seen once; the top ten hold about 25%. The sample here was CMV peptide-activated CD4+ and CD8+ T cells sorted from blood, taken at five time points, pooled. The subset was: sorted CD8+CD137+ and CD4+CD154+ T cells after more than 9 h CMV IE-1 peptide stimulation. Receptors originate from a female donor who had a heart transplant and CMV viremia.

The V call is TRBV4-3, the J call TRBJ2-5; perhaps TRBD2 as D (5 bases). Germline V gene data show CDR1 as LGHNA and CDR2 as YSLEER. The CDR3 is made up of 15 amino acids. Trimming shortened V by 3 bases and J by 2 bases, and 13 bases separated the two germline ends. The CDR3 spells CASSQNSVTQETQYF. Here the CDR3 DNA reads TGCGCCAGCAGCCAGAATAGCGTGACGCAAGAGACCCAGTACTTC.

The sample holds many counts of this clonotype. V is TRBV4-2 and J is TRBJ2-2; D is undetermined. V lost 2 bases, J lost 0 bases, and 10 bases lay in between. Germline lookup yields CDR1 LGHNA and CDR2 YNFKEQ. The CDR3 is 16 residues long. CDR3 protein: CASSQLAQTNTGELFF. DNA of the CDR3: TGTGCCAGCAGCCAACTCGCCCAAACGAACACCGGGGAGCTGTTTTTT.

This clonotype was seen a handful of times. The CDR3 is CASSEYREQYF. The CDR3, as DNA: TGTGCCAGCAGTGAATACCGGGAGCAGTACTTC. V gene TRBV2 combines with J gene TRBJ2-7, with unresolved D. The germline V gene encodes CDR1 SNHLY and CDR2 FYNNEI. V was cut by 2 bases and J by 7 bases, with 6 bases left in between. The CDR3 is 11 amino acids.

This clonotype was picked up one time. This chain links TRBV23-1 with TRBJ2-2, with 7 bases that match TRBD1. TRBV23-1 is an ORF, with its function uncertain. J gave up 0 bases and V 4 bases, and 8 bases lay outside the gene matches. The CDR3 has 17 amino acids. CDR3 sequence: CASSRDGTVPNTGELFF. The CDR3 nucleotides are TGCGCCAGCAGTCGGGACGGGACAGTCCCGAACACCGGGGAGCTGTTTTTT.

This clonotype has just a few counts. The rearrangement links TRBV20-1 to TRBJ2-7; either TRBD1 or TRBD2 may supply D (5 bases each). Looked up from germline, CDR1 is DFQATT and CDR2 is SNEGSKA (reference sequence). V lost 0 bases and J lost 3, with 9 bases in between. The CDR3 loop spans 13 amino acids. CDR3 coding DNA: TGCAGTGCTAGAGATATGGGGGTCTACGAGCAGTACTTC. It translates to CSARDMGVYEQYF.

A remark on this clonotype: This may stem from a read error, because a much larger clone lies one nucleotide away. This chain uses TRBV4-3 with TRBJ2-1; 8 bases fit TRBD2. This CDR3 has 15 amino acids. The V and J ends lost 7 bases and 7 bases, in that order; junction bases with no gene match: 12. The germline CDR1 and CDR2 sequences are LGHNA and YSLEER. The CDR3 DNA reads TGCGCCAGCAACCAGTTCGCGGGGGGAGGGAATGAGCAGTTCTTC. This gives the protein CASNQFAGGGNEQFF.

The chain uses TRBV5-1 and TRBJ2-3, with 9 nucleotides matching TRBD1. The CDR3 sequence is 13 residues long. Germline CDR1 is SGHRS and CDR2 is YFSETQ. J gave up 6 bases and V 4 bases, and 3 bases lay outside the gene matches. The CDR3 region has the DNA TGCGCCAGCAGCGGACAGGGGCGGGATACGCAGTATTTT. It is translated as CASSGQGRDTQYF.

This clonotype was recorded many times. The chain is built from TRBV27 and TRBJ2-3; maybe TRBD2 (6 bases). Looked up from germline, CDR1 is MNHEY and CDR2 is SMNVEV (reference sequence). Deletions cut 3 bases from V and 3 bases from J, with 13 bases between. This CDR3 spans 15 amino acids. The CDR3 nucleotides are TGTGCCAGCAGTTTTTGGGGGGACGGAACAGATACGCAGTATTTT. The encoded protein is CASSFWGDGTDTQYF.

This clonotype was counted only a few times. The chain employs TRBV7-8 and TRBJ2-1, with D unresolved. The CDR3 has 12 residues. In germline, CDR1 is SGHVS, CDR2 FQNEAQ. V was clipped by 0 bases and J by 6 bases, with 3 bases between them. CDR3 in amino acids: CASSLASNEQFF. CDR3 nucleotide sequence: TGTGCCAGCAGCTTAGCGTCCAATGAGCAGTTCTTC.

The chain uses TRBV5-1 and TRBJ1-1; D remains ambiguous. CDR3 length equals 18 residues. V shed 1 base and J shed 3 bases, with 22 bases lying between them. The germline V gene encodes CDR1 SGHRS and CDR2 YFSETQ. This CDR3 reads CASSLPRWVTEAYTEAFF. The CDR3 DNA is TGCGCCAGCAGCTTGCCGCGTTGGGTCACCGAGGCGTACACTGAAGCTTTCTTT.

This clonotype was detected only a few times. The chain employs TRBV7-9 and TRBJ2-1; 16 bases are a match to TRBD2. CDR1 is SEHNR and CDR2 is FQNEAQ in the germline V gene (reference sequence). V gave up 4 bases and J gave up 6 bases; unmatched junction bases: 12. The CDR3 extends over 19 amino acids. The DNA for the CDR3 is TGTGCCAGCAGCTCTGGGACTAGCGGGAGGGCCAGGTACCCCAATGAGCAGTTCTTC. Translating it yields CASSSGTSGRARYPNEQFF. Filled out from reference TRBV7-9 and TRBJ2-1, the complete variable domain reads DTGVSQNPRHKITKRGQNVTFRCDPISEHNRLYWYRQTLGQGPEFLTYFQNEAQLEKSRLLSDRFSAERPKGSFSTLEIQRTEQGDSAMYLCASSSGTSGRARYPNEQFFGPGTRLTVL.

There are a few counts of this clonotype. V usage is TRBV5-1 and J usage is TRBJ1-5; 7 bases align to TRBD1. Germline-derived CDR1 and CDR2 are SGHRS and YFSETQ. The CDR3 length is 16 residues. V was clipped by 0 bases and J by 6 bases; unmatched bases: 9. CDR3 region: CASSLGAGGVGQPQHF. CDR3 coding DNA: TGCGCCAGCAGCTTGGGGGCAGGGGGAGTTGGTCAGCCCCAGCATTTT. Supplemented by reference TRBV5-1 and TRBJ1-5, the full variable domain reads KAGVTQTPRYLIKTRGQQVTLSCSPISGHRSVSWYQQTPGQGLQFLFEYFSETQRNKGNFPGRFSGRQFSNSRSEMNVSTLELGDSALYLCASSLGAGGVGQPQHFGDGTRLSIL.

In regard to this clonotype: Because the CDR3 is missing its conserved closing phenylalanine or tryptophan, this is likely a read error. The rearrangement links TRBV27 to TRBJ1-4; 11 nucleotides line up with TRBD1. Germline CDR1 MNHEY, CDR2 SMNVEV (reference sequence). The CDR3 is 14 residues long. This CDR3 reads CASSAGQGVEKLFS. The DNA of the CDR3 is TGCGCCAGCAGTGCGGGACAGGGGGTTGAAAAACTGTTTTCT.

The genes are TRBV6-5 and TRBJ2-5, with D perhaps TRBD1 (5 bases). The V gene lost 3 bases and the J gene lost 1 base, with 9 bases spanning the gap. CDR1 and CDR2 from the germline V gene are MNHEY and SVGAGI. The CDR3 sequence is 14 residues long. CDR3 sequence: CASSYGQGQETQYF. The DNA for the CDR3 is TGTGCCAGCAGTTATGGTCAGGGCCAAGAGACCCAGTACTTC.

The rearrangement joins TRBV3-1 to TRBJ1-6; TRBD1 aligns across 9 bases. Germline V gene data show CDR1 as LGHDT and CDR2 as YNNKEL (reference sequence). V shed 1 base, J shed 7 bases, and the junction held 2 bases outside the gene matches. This CDR3 spans 15 amino acids. CDR3 protein: CASSQAGTGNSPLHF. As DNA, the CDR3 is TGTGCCAGCAGCCAAGCCGGGACAGGGAATTCACCCCTCCACTTT.

This clonotype is judged medium-sized (0.01 to 0.1%). The chain joins TRBV5-1 to TRBJ1-1, with a possible D match to TRBD1 (6 bases). Germline CDR1 SGHRS, CDR2 YFSETQ. Trimming stripped 4 bases from V and 4 bases from J, with 17 bases between. The CDR3 loop spans 15 amino acids. The DNA of the CDR3 is TGCGCCAGCAGCCAAGACCCCGGACAGCCCACTGAAGCTTTCTTT. Translation gives CASSQDPGQPTEAFF. Full variable domain (missing parts from reference TRBV5-1 and TRBJ1-1): KAGVTQTPRYLIKTRGQQVTLSCSPISGHRSVSWYQQTPGQGLQFLFEYFSETQRNKGNFPGRFSGRQFSNSRSEMNVSTLELGDSALYLCASSQDPGQPTEAFFGQGTRLTVV.

V and J are TRBV6-6 and TRBJ2-3; D remains ambiguous. Germline CDR1 is MNHNY and CDR2 is SVGAGI (reference sequence). The ends were cut back, 3 bases at V and 4 bases at J, with 5 bases in the middle. The CDR3 contains 12 residues. This CDR3 is CASSYTADTQYF. The CDR3 DNA is TGTGCCAGCAGTTATACGGCAGATACGCAGTATTTT.

Worth noting for this clonotype: The junction departs from the called germline gene at one end, perhaps through a read error. The chain couples TRBV2 to TRBJ2-5, with 8 bases identical to TRBD2. CDR3 size: 15 residues. Per germline, CDR1 SNHLY and CDR2 FYNNEI. CDR3 nucleotides: TGTGCCAGCAGTGATCGGTCCGGGAGGGGAGAGACCCGGTACTTC. Protein product: CASSDRSGRGETRYF.

The gene calls are TRBV12-3 or TRBV12-4 and TRBJ2-3, with TRBD1 identical over 8 bases. Trimming cost V 5 bases and J 6 bases; bases outside gene matches: 4. This CDR3 has 13 residues. Written as DNA, the CDR3 is TGTGCCAGCAGTCCGGGGACAGGTGATACGCAGTATTTT. It encodes CASSPGTGDTQYF.

This clonotype was recorded many times. DNA for the CDR3: TGTGCCAGCAGCTTCATTAGCGGGAGTCGAGAGACCCAGTACTTC. It translates to CASSFISGSRETQYF. The V call is TRBV11-3, the J call TRBJ2-5; 9 bases match TRBD2. V shed 3 bases and J 4 bases; nucleotides not matched to a gene: 6. The CDR3 sequence is 15 residues long. Per the germline V gene, CDR1 is SGHNT and CDR2 is YENEEA.

By proportion, this clonotype is medium-sized. This chain joins TRBV5-1 and TRBJ2-7; 8 nucleotides align to TRBD1. V was clipped by 4 bases and J by 6 bases; unmatched bases: 9. In germline, CDR1 is SGHRS, CDR2 YFSETQ. The CDR3 extends over 14 amino acids. CDR3 nucleotide sequence: TGCGCCAGCAGCGCCGGACAGGGAAATAGCGAGCAGTACTTC. It yields the protein CASSAGQGNSEQYF.

This chain links TRBV3-1 with TRBJ2-5; TRBD2 matches 10 bases. V lost 4 bases, J lost 5 bases, and 10 bases stayed unmatched. CDR1 and CDR2 (germline): LGHDT, YNNKEL (reference sequence). The CDR3 length is 16 residues. CDR3 protein: CASSPWLAGVKETQYF. The CDR3, as DNA: TGTGCCAGCAGCCCGTGGCTAGCGGGAGTTAAGGAGACCCAGTACTTC.

Concerning this clonotype itself: At one end, the junction sequence differs from germline, possibly due to a read error. This sequence joins TRBV27 and TRBJ2-1, with D perhaps matching TRBD2 (6 bases). CDR1 is MNHEY, CDR2 SMNVEV, per germline (reference sequence). This CDR3 has 13 amino acids. CDR3 protein: CASRSGTFKEQFF. For the CDR3, the DNA is TGTGCTAGCAGATCCGGGACTTTCAAAGAGCAGTTCTTC.

The rearrangement links TRBV28 to TRBJ2-7; the match to TRBD1 covers 7 bases. The CDR3 spans 15 residues. Trimming cost V 4 bases and J 6 bases; bases outside gene matches: 12. Germline values: CDR1 MDHEN, CDR2 SYDVKM. The CDR3 DNA reads as TGTGCCAGCAGTTCGTTGAGCAGGGGGATCCCCGAGCAGTACTTC. It yields the protein CASSSLSRGIPEQYF. Based on the CDR3 plus reference TRBV28 and TRBJ2-7, the full variable domain is DVKVTQSSRYLVKRTGEKVFLECVQDMDHENMFWYRQDPGLGLRLIYFSYDVKMKEKGDIPEGYSVSREKKERFSLILESASTNQTSMYLCASSSLSRGIPEQYFGPGTRLTVT.

This clonotype showed up just a few times. The rearrangement links TRBV20-1 to TRBJ1-5, with unresolved D. Germline V lookup: CDR1 DFQATT, CDR2 SNEGSKA (reference sequence). The CDR3 runs 18 residues. Trimming left V 3 bases short and J 0 bases short, with 21 bases between. CDR3 DNA sequence: TGCAGTGCTAGCCCCATTAATTCCGCGCAGAGTAGCAATCAGCCCCAGCATTTT. Residues: CSASPINSAQSSNQPQHF.

J is TRBJ1-2 and V is TRBV7-9, with D unresolved. The CDR3 totals 15 residues. The V and J ends lost 0 bases and 1 base respectively, with 9 bases between them. Germline assignment: CDR1 SEHNR and CDR2 FQNEAQ (reference sequence). CDR3 coding DNA: TGTGCCAGCAGCTTAGCTGGCAGCGTTAACTATGGCTACACCTTC. It encodes CASSLAGSVNYGYTF.

In its sample, this clonotype was seen many times. The rearrangement joins TRBV30 to TRBJ1-2; D is unresolved. Trimming left V 4 bases short and J 2 bases short, with 14 bases between. CDR3 size: 14 residues. The germline gives CDR1 GTSNPN, CDR2 SVGIG (reference sequence). The CDR3 is CAWTDGTLNYGYTF. In nucleotides, the CDR3 is TGTGCCTGGACAGACGGTACACTCAACTATGGCTACACCTTC.